A selection of T cell receptor beta chains follows, all from one sample in a study of blood T cell repertoires in COVID-19. TCRdb's table, derived via immunoSEQ multiplex PCR, lists solely in-frame clones and lacks some. Of roughly 40,000 clones in the sample, roughly 92% are singletons; the top ten hold around 0.39%. Sequenced material: peripheral blood. The receptors here all came from a man aged 50 to 59 with COVID-19, enrolled during active disease. The CDR3 runs from the conserved cysteine through the conserved F or W. D genes are given only for firm matches. Clone size is not always given. Where it is, it says once, few, many or a class for expanded clones.

size	D	V	J	DNA	CDR3
.	.	TRBV11-2	TRBJ2-4	TGTGCCAGCAGCCAAGAGAGCTCCATTCAGTACTTC	CASSQESSIQYF
once	.	TRBV28	TRBJ1-1	TGTGCCAGCAGTTTACCCGGGGGGGTTGAAGCTTTCTTT	CASSLPGGVEAFF
.	.	TRBV28	TRBJ1-2	TGTGCCAGCCGGACCCCGCAGGGCGAGTACTATGGCTACACCTTC	CASRTPQGEYYGYTF
.	.	TRBV11-2	TRBJ1-1	TGTGCCAGCGGCGGAGATCGAAATACTGAAGCTTTCTTT	CASGGDRNTEAFF
once	TRBD1	TRBV3-1/TRBV3-2	TRBJ1-3	TGTGCCAGCAGCCGGGACAGGGGCTCTGGAAACACCATATATTTT	CASSRDRGSGNTIYF
once	TRBD2	TRBV15	TRBJ2-3	TGTGCCACCAGCAGAGATCGGCCTAGCGGGGCAGATACGCAGTATTTT	CATSRDRPSGADTQYF
.	.	TRBV6-5	TRBJ2-7	TGTGCCAGCCGAAAAACCGGGACTCTCTACGAGCAGTACTTC	CASRKTGTLYEQYF
.	.	TRBV29-1	TRBJ1-2	TGCAGCGTTGAAGATGCGTCCTATGGCTACACCTTC	CSVEDASYGYTF
.	TRBD2	TRBV5-4	TRBJ2-2	TGTGCCAGCAGCCCTCGGGGGGCGAACACCGGGGAGCTGTTTTTT	CASSPRGANTGELFF
.	.	TRBV10-3	TRBJ2-5	TGTGCCATCAGAGGACAGATCCAAGAGACCCAGTACTTC	CAIRGQIQETQYF
.	.	TRBV5-6	TRBJ1-1	TGTGCCAGCAGCTTGATCACCCGGGGGGGGACTGAAGCTTTCTTT	CASSLITRGGTEAFF
.	.	TRBV7-2	TRBJ2-1	TGTGCCAGCAGCAGGACTCCCCTATACAATGAGCAGTTCTTC	CASSRTPLYNEQFF
.	.	TRBV2	TRBJ1-1	TGTGCCAGCAGTGTAGTTCCGGGGGCTTTCTTT	CASSVVPGAFF
.	.	TRBV7-6	TRBJ1-2	TGTGCCAGCAGCACGGGGGTTGGTAGGGGCTACACCTTC	CASSTGVGRGYTF
.	TRBD2	TRBV9	TRBJ2-7	TGTGCCAGCAGCGTAGCACCAACTAGCGGCTACGAGCAGTACTTC	CASSVAPTSGYEQYF
.	TRBD1	TRBV3-1/TRBV3-2	TRBJ2-7	TGTGCCAGCAGCCAAGACACAGGGGTCACCTACGAGCAGTACTTC	CASSQDTGVTYEQYF
.	TRBD1	TRBV6-5	TRBJ1-2	TGTGCTAGCTTCCCCTCCCAGGGGGCCCGCAATGGCTACACCTTC	CASFPSQGARNGYTF
.	TRBD1	TRBV6-2/TRBV6-3	TRBJ1-2	TGTGCCAGCAGCCGGGACAGCTATGGCTACACCTTC	CASSRDSYGYTF
.	TRBD2	TRBV7-3	TRBJ2-2	TGTGCCAGCAGTTTGGCGCGGGAGAGGCCCACCGGGGAGCTGTTTTTT	CASSLARERPTGELFF
.	TRBD1	TRBV19	TRBJ1-5	TGTGCCAGTAGTACACAGGGGGCTCAGCCCCAGCATTTT	CASSTQGAQPQHF
.	.	TRBV5-6	TRBJ2-7	TGTGCCAGCAGCTTGGGGGCAGGTTACGAGCAGTACTTC	CASSLGAGYEQYF
.	.	TRBV19	TRBJ1-1	TGTGCCAGTAGTTTTCACGAACAAGTAACTGAAGCTTTCTTT	CASSFHEQVTEAFF
.	.	TRBV7-2	TRBJ1-2	TGTGCCAGCAGCTTAGGGTTCCGGGAGGGCGGCTACACCTTC	CASSLGFREGGYTF
.	.	TRBV7-9	TRBJ1-6	TGTGCCAGCAGCTTAGCACAGTTCTCACCCCTCCACTTT	CASSLAQFSPLHF
.	.	TRBV5-1	TRBJ2-5	TGCGCCAGCAGCTTGGCACAAGAGACCCAGTACTTC	CASSLAQETQYF
.	.	TRBV2	TRBJ2-5	TGTGCCAGCAGTGAGGAGGGGAGGGAGACCCAGTACTTC	CASSEEGRETQYF
.	.	TRBV6-1	TRBJ1-2	TGTGCCAGCAGTGAAGCGCCGCGTCCCTCGGTAGAAGGCTACACCTTC	CASSEAPRPSVEGYTF
.	.	TRBV2	TRBJ1-2	TGTGCCAGCACGCTCGATCAGATGGTCGGGGAGGGTGGCTACACCTTC	CASTLDQMVGEGGYTF
.	.	TRBV24-1	TRBJ2-2	TGTGCCACCAGAGGAGCGAACACCGGGGAGCTGTTTTTT	CATRGANTGELFF
.	TRBD1	TRBV10-3	TRBJ2-2	TGTGCCATCAGTGATGCAGGGGGCCGGGCCGGGGAGCTGTTTTTT	CAISDAGGRAGELFF
.	.	TRBV5-1	TRBJ2-5	TGCGCCAGCAGCTCCCCAGGCTGGGAAGAGACCCAGTACTTC	CASSSPGWEETQYF
.	TRBD2	TRBV5-1	TRBJ2-2	TGCGCCAGCAGCACGGGACTAGCGGCCAACACCGGGGAGCTGTTTTTT	CASSTGLAANTGELFF
.	.	TRBV18	TRBJ1-1	TGTGCCAGCTCCCCCGGGACTGGGAATGAAGCTTTCTTT	CASSPGTGNEAFF